This T cell receptor (beta chain) is drawn from a study of blood T cells in healthy people across ages. Trimming at V came to 7 bases and at J to 6 bases, leaving 11 bases not matched to a gene. This CDR3 contains 15 residues. Note on this clonotype: Antigen specificity is unknown.

Using a J-beta primer mix together with a sample-barcoded 5' primer, a second PCR was run for about 6 to 11 cycles. TCRdb analysed the 5' RACE reads with MiXCR anew, one entry per CDR3 protein. The table shows 800,000 to 950,000 distinct CDR3 sequences, with about 27% occurring only once. Whole-study findings and limits: Not knowing donor CMV status may have confounded expanded clonotype changes.

These records were also assigned to another study, of T cells of mothers and their children. According to that study: The study obtained over 9.5 million TCR beta CDR3 reads per mother and around 2.7 million per child.

The clonotype comes from a woman in her thirties or forties in good health. The sample consisted of blood. The genes are TRBV12-3 or TRBV12-4 and TRBJ2-1, with 8 bases matching TRBD2. CDR3 sequence reads: CASTYSGVRGNEQFF. DNA for the CDR3: TGTGCCAGCACCTATAGCGGGGTGCGCGGCAATGAGCAGTTCTTC.